The sequence of this TCR beta chain was determined in a study of PD-1 and CTLA-4 blockade in melanoma. Only in-frame clones appear in the TCRdb table, and some are missing; sequencing was by immunoSEQ multiplex PCR. The sample yields 30,000 or so clones, about 91% seen once. Germline V gene lookup returns CDR1 SGHKS and CDR2 YYEKEE (reference sequence). V lost 1 base to trimming and J lost 3 bases, with 5 bases between them. The CDR3 length is 13 residues. The sequence derives from a human donor with melanoma. The input for sequencing was CD8+ T cells from peripheral blood, taken from a patient given anti-PD-1 treatment. V and J are TRBV5-5 and TRBJ1-5; D is ambiguous. CDR3 sequence reads: CASSLTYNQPQHF. The CDR3 DNA sequence: TGTGCCAGCAGCTTGACTTACAATCAGCCCCAGCATTTT.